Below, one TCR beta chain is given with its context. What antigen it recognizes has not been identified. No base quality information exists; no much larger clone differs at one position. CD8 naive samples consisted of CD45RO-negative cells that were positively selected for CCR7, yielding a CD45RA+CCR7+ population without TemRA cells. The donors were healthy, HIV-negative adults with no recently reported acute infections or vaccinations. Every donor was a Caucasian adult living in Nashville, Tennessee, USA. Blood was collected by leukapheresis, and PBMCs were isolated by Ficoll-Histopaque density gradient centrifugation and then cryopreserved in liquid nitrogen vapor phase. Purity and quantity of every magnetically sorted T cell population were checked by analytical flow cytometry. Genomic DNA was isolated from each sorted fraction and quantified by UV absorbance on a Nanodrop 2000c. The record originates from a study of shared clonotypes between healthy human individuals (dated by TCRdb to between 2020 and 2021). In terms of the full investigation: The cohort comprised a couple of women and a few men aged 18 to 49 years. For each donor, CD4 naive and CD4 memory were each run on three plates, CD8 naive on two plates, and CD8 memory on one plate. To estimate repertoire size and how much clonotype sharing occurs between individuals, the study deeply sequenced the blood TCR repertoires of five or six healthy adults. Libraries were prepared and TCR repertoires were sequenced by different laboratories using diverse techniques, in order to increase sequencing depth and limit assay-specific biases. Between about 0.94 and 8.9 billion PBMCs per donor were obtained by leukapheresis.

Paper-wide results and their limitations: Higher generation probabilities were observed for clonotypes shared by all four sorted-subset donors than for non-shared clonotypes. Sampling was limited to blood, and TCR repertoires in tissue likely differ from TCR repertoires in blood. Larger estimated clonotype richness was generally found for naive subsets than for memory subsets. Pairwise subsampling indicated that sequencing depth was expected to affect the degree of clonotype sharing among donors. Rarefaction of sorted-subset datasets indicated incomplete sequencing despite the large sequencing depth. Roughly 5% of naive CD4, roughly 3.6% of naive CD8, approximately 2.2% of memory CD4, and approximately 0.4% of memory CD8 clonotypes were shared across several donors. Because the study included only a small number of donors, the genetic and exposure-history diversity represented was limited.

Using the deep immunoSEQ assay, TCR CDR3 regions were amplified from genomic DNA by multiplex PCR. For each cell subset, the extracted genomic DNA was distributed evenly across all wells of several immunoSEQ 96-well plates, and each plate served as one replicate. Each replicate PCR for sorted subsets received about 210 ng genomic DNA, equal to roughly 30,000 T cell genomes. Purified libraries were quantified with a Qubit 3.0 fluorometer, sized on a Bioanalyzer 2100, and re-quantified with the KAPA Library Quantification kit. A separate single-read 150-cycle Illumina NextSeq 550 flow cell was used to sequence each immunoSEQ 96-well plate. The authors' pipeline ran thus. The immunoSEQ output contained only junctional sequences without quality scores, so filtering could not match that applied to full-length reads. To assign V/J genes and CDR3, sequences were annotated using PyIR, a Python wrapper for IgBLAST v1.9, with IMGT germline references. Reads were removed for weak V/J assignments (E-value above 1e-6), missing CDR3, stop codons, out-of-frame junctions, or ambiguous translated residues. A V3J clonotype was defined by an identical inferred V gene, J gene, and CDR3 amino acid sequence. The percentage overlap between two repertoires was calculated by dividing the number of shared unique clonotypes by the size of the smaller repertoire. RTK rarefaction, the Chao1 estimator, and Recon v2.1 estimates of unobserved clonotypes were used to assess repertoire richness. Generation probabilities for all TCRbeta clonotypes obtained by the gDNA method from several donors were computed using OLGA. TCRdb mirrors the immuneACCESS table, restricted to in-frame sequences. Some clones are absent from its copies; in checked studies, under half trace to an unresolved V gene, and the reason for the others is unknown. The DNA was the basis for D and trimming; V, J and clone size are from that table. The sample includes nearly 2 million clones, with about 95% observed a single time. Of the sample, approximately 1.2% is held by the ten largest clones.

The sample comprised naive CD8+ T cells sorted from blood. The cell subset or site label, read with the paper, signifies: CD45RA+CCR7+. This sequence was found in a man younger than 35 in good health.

The DNA reads as follows: TGTGCCAGCAGAGGGACAGCTGTCCAAGAGACCCAGTACTTC. This is translated as CASRGTAVQETQYF. The chain links TRBV27 with TRBJ2-5, with TRBD1 identical over 7 junction bases. From the cysteine through the phenylalanine, the CDR3 covers 14 amino acids. Here the CDR3 DNA is all that survives: 42 bases in frame from base 1. From a lookup of the germline V gene (reference sequence), CDR1 and CDR2 are MNHEY and SMNVEV. V ends up 6 bases short and J 1 base short, with an unmatched junction base count of 5.